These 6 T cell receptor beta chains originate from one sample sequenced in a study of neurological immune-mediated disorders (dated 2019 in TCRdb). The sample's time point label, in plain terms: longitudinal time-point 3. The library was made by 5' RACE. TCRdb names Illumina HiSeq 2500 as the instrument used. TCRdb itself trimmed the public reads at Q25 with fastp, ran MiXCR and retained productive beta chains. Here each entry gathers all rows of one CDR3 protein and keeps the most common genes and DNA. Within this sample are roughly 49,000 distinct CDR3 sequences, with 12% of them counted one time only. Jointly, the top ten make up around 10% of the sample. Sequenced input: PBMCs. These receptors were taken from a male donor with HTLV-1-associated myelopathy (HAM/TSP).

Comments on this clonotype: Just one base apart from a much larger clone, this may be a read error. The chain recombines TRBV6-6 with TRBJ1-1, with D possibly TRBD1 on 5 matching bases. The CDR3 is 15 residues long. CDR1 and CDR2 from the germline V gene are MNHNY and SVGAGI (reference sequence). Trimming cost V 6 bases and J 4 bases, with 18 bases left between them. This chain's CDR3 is CASRDHGTRGTEAFF. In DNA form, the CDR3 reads TGTGCCAGCAGGGACCACGGGACGAGGGGCACTGAAGCTTTCTTT.

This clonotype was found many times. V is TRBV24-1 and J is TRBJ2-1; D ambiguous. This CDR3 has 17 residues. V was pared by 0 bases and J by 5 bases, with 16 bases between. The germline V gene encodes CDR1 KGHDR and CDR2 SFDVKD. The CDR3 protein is CATSDLSTPVSHNEQFF. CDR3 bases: TGTGCCACCAGTGATTTGTCGACTCCCGTATCCCACAATGAGCAGTTCTTC.

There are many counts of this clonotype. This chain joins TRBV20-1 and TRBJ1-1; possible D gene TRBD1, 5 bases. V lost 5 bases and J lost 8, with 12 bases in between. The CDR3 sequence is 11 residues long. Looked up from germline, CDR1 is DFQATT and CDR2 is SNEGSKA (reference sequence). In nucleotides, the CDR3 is TGCAGTGCTGGGGCTGACAGAGAAGCTTTCTTT. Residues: CSAGADREAFF.

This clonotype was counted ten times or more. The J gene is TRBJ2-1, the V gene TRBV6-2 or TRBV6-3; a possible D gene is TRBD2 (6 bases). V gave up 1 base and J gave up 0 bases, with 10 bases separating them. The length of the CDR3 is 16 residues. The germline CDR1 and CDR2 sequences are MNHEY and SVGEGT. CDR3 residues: CASSYFGGSSYNEQFF. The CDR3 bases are TGTGCCAGCAGTTACTTTGGGGGGAGCTCCTACAATGAGCAGTTCTTC.

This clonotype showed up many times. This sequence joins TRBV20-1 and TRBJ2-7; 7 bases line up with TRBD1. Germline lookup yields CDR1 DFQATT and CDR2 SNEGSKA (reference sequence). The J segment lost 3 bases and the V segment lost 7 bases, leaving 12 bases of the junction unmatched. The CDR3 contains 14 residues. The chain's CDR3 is CSVTKGTAYYEQYF. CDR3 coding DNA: TGCAGTGTCACAAAAGGGACAGCGTACTACGAGCAGTACTTC.

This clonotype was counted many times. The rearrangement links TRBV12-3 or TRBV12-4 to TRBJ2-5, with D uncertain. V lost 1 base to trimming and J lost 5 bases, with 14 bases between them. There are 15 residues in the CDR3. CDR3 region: CASSLGDGLGETQYF. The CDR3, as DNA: TGTGCCAGCAGTTTAGGAGACGGCCTCGGGGAGACCCAGTACTTC.